This TCR beta chain emerged from a study of blood T cells in healthy people across ages. Notes on the study in general: Naive T cell percentage showed a strong correlation with the diversity of TCR beta. In long-lived donors, naive CD4+ cell counts and diversity exceeded those of aged donors. Diversity estimated from one million T cells was considered an underestimate. As age increased, TCR beta diversity per million T cells fell in a roughly linear fashion.

V gave up 2 bases and J gave up 6 bases, with 14 bases separating them. The CDR3 length is 15 residues. Per germline, CDR1 MGHRA and CDR2 YSYEKL. The authors ran a second PCR of roughly 6 to 11 cycles using a sample-barcoded 5' primer and a J-beta primer mix. TCRdb redid the calling of the 5' RACE reads with MiXCR, one entry per CDR3 protein. The table includes about a million distinct CDR3 sequences, 45% to 60% detected once. This clonotype was seen more than once but under ten times. The target antigen is unknown. The specimen was blood. The V call is TRBV4-1, the J call TRBJ2-4; the D is unclear. The receptor's source is a woman aged 55-70 years in good health. For the CDR3, the DNA is TGCGCCAGCAGCCAAATACAAGCACCCAGAAACATTCAGTACTTC. Translated: CASSQIQAPRNIQYF.